This T cell receptor beta chain originates from a study of cytomegalovirus exposure and HLA in healthy donors. Donors were ostensibly healthy at sampling, although undocumented immune exposures were probable. CDR3 length: 17 residues. In germline, CDR1 is LNHNV, CDR2 YYDKDF (reference sequence). J was trimmed by 5 bases and V by 0 bases; bases with no gene match: 7. The PCR used 60 Vbeta and 13 Jbeta primers. Using immunoSEQ multiplex PCR, the repertoire was profiled, and TCRdb retains in-frame clones only, with some absent. The sample shows 140,000 to 150,000 clones, roughly 80% of them seen only once.

The sequence was collected from a man in his forties in good health and CMV-seropositive. The J gene is TRBJ2-7, the V gene TRBV15; 13 nucleotides match TRBD2. The sequencing sample was made of PBMCs. Here the CDR3 reads CATSRDQLAGGLDEQYF. CDR3 nucleotides: TGTGCCACCAGCAGAGATCAACTAGCGGGAGGGCTCGACGAGCAGTACTTC.